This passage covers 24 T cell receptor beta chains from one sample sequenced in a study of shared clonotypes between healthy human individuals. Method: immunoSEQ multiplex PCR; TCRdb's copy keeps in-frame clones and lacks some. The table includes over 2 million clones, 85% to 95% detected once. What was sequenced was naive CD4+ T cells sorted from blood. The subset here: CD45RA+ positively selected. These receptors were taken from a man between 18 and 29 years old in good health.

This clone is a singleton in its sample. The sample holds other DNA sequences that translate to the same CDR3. CDR3 residues: CASSQTRGNTIYF. The CDR3 coding sequence is TGTGCCAGCAGCCAGACACGCGGAAACACCATATATTTT. The genes are TRBV6-5 and TRBJ1-3; no clear D. There are 13 residues in the CDR3. Between the trimmed V and J ends, which lost 6 bases and 4 bases, there was a span of 10 bases. Germline-derived CDR1 and CDR2 are MNHEY and SVGAGI.

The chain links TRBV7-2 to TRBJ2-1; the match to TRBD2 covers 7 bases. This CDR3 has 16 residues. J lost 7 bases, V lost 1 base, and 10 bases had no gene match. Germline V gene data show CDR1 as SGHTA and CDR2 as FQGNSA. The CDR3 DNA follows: TGTGCCAGCAGCTTAGGAGGGTTGGTGGGAGGGAATGAGCAGTTCTTC. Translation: CASSLGGLVGGNEQFF.

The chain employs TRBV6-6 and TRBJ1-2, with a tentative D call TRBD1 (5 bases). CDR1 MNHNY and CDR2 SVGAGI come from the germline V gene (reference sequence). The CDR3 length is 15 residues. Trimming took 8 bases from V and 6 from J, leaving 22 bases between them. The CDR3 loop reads CASFGTVPFGNGYTF. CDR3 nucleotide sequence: TGTGCCAGCTTCGGGACGGTCCCTTTTGGGAATGGCTACACCTTC.

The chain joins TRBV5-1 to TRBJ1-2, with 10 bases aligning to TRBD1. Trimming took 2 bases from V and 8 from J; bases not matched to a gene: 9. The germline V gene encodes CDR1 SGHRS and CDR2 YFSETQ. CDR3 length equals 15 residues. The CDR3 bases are TGCGCCAGCAGCTTATCGGGACAGGGGTCGAGAGGCTACACCTTC. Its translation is CASSLSGQGSRGYTF.

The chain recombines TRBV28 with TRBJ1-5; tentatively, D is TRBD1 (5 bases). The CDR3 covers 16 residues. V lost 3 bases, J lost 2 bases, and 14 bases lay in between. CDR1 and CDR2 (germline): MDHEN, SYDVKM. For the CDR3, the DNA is TGTGCCAGCAGTTTTTCGTCCCAGGGCGGCAATCAGCCCCAGCATTTT. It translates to CASSFSSQGGNQPQHF.

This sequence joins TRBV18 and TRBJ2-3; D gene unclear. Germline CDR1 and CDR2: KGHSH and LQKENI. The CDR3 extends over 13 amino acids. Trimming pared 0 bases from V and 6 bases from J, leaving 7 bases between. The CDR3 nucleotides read TGTGCCAGCTCACCACCACCGAGGGATACGCAGTATTTT. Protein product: CASSPPPRDTQYF.

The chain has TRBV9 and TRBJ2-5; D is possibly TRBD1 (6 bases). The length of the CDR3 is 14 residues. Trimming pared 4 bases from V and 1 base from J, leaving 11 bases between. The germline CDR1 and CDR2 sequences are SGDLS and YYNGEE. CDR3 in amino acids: CASSPRGVQETQYF. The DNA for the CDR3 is TGTGCCAGCAGCCCCAGGGGTGTCCAAGAGACCCAGTACTTC.

CDR3 residues: CASSPQRTGNEKLFF. The CDR3 bases are TGCGCCAGCAGCCCTCAACGGACAGGAAATGAAAAACTGTTTTTT. This chain joins TRBV5-1 and TRBJ1-4; 7 bases fit TRBD1. Losses at the gene ends were 4 bases for V and 5 bases for J; bases not matched to a gene: 8. Germline V gives CDR1 SGHRS, CDR2 YFSETQ. This CDR3 comprises 15 residues.

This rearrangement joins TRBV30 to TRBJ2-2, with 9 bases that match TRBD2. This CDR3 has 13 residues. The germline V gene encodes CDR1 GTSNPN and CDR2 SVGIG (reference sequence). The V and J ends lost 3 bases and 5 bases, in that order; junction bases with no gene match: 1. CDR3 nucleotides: TGTGCCTGGAGGGGACTAGCTACCGGGGAGCTGTTTTTT. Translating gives CAWRGLATGELFF.

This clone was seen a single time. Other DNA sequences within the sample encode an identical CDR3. CDR3 protein: CASSLVGMNTEAFF. CDR3 in DNA: TGTGCCAGCAGCTTAGTGGGGATGAACACTGAAGCTTTCTTT. V usage is TRBV7-2 and J usage is TRBJ1-1, with D uncertain. Germline CDR1 SGHTA, CDR2 FQGNSA. This CDR3 is built from 14 residues. V lost 1 base to trimming and J lost 0 bases, with 6 bases between them.

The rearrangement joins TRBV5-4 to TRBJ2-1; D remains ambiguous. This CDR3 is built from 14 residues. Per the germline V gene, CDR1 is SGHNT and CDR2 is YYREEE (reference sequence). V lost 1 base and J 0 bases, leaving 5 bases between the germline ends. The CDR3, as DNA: TGTGCCAGCAGCTTGAAGGTCTCCTACAATGAGCAGTTCTTC. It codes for CASSLKVSYNEQFF.

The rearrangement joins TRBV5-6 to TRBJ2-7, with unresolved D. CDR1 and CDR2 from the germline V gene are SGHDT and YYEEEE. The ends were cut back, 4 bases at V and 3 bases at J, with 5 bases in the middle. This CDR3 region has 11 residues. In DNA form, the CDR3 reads TGTGCCAGCAGCACTGGCTACGAGCAGTACTTC. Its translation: CASSTGYEQYF.

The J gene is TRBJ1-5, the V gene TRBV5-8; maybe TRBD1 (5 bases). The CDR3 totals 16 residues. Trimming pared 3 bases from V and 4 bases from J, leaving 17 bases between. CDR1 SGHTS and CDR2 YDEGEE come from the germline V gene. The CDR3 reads CASSWEGTAINQPQHF. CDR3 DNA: TGTGCCAGCAGCTGGGAAGGGACGGCAATAAATCAGCCCCAGCATTTT.

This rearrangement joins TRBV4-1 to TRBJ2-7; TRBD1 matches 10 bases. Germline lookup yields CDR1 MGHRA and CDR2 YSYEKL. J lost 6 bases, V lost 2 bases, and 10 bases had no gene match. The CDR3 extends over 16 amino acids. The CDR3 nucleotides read TGCGCCAGCAGCCAACCGGGACAGGGGATCTGGGGCGAGCAGTACTTC. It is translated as CASSQPGQGIWGEQYF.

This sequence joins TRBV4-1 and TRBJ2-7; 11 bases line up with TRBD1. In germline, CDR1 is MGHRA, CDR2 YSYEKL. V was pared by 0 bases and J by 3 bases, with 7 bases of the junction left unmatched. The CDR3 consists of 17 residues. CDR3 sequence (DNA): TGCGCCAGCAGCCAAGATAGGATGGGACAGGGGGGCTACGAGCAGTACTTC. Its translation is CASSQDRMGQGGYEQYF.

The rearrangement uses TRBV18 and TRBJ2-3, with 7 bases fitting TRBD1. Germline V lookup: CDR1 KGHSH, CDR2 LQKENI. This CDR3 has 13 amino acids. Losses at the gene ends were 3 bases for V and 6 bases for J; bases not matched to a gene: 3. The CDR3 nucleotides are TGTGCCAGCTCACCTGTGGGACAGGATACGCAGTATTTT. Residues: CASSPVGQDTQYF.

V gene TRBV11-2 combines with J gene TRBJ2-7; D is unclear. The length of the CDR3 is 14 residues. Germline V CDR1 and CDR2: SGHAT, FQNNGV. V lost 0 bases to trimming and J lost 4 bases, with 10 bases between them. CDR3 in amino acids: CASSLDRVGYEQYF. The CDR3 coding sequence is TGTGCCAGCAGCTTAGATCGCGTCGGATACGAGCAGTACTTC.

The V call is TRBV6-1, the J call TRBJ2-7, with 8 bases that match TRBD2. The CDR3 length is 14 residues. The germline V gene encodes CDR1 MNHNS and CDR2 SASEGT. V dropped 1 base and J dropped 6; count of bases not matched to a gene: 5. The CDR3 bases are TGTGCCAGCAGTGAAGACGAGCGGGGGTTCGAGCAGTACTTC. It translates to CASSEDERGFEQYF.

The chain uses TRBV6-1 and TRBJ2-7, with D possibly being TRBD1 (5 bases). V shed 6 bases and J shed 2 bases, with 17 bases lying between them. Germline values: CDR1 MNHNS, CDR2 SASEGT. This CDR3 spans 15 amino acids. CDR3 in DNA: TGTGCCAGCAGAGCCTCCCCAGGGATAGCCTACGAGCAGTACTTC. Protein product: CASRASPGIAYEQYF.

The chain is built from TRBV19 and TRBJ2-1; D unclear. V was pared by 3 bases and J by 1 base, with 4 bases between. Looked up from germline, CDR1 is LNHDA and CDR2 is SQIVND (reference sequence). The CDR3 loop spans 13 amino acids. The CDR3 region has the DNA TGTGCCAGTAGTATGGCGTCCTACAATGAGCAGTTCTTC. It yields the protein CASSMASYNEQFF. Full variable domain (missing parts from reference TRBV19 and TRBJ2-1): DGGITQSPKYLFRKEGQNVTLSCEQNLNHDAMYWYRQDPGQGLRLIYYSQIVNDFQKGDIAEGYSVSREKKESFPLTVTSAQKNPTAFYLCASSMASYNEQFFGPGTRLTVL.

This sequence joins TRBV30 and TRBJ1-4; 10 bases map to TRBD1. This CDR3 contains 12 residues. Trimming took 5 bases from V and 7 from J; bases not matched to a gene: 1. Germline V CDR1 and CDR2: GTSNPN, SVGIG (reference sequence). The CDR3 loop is CAWGTGVEKLFF. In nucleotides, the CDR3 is TGTGCCTGGGGGACAGGGGTTGAAAAACTGTTTTTT. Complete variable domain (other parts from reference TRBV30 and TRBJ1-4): SQTIHQWPATLVQPVGSPLSLECTVEGTSNPNLYWYRQAAGRGLQLLFYSVGIGQISSEVPQNLSASRPQDRQFILSSKKLLLSDSGFYLCAWGTGVEKLFFGSGTQLSVL.

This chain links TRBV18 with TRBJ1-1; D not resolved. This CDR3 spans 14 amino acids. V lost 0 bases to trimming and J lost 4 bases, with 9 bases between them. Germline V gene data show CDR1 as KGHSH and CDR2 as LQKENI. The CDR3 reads CASSPPMSSTEAFF. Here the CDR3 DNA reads TGTGCCAGCTCACCACCTATGTCAAGCACTGAAGCTTTCTTT.

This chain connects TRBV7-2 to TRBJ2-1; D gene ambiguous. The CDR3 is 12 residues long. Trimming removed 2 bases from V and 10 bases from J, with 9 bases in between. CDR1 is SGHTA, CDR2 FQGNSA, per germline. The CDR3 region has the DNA TGTGCCAGCAGCTTACATACAACGGAGCAGTTCTTC. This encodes CASSLHTTEQFF.

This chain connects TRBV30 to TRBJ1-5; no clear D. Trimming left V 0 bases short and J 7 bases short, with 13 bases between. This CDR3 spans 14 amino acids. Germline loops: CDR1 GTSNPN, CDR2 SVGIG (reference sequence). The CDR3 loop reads CAWSVLGPRQPQHF. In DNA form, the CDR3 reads TGTGCCTGGAGTGTACTAGGCCCCAGGCAGCCCCAGCATTTT.